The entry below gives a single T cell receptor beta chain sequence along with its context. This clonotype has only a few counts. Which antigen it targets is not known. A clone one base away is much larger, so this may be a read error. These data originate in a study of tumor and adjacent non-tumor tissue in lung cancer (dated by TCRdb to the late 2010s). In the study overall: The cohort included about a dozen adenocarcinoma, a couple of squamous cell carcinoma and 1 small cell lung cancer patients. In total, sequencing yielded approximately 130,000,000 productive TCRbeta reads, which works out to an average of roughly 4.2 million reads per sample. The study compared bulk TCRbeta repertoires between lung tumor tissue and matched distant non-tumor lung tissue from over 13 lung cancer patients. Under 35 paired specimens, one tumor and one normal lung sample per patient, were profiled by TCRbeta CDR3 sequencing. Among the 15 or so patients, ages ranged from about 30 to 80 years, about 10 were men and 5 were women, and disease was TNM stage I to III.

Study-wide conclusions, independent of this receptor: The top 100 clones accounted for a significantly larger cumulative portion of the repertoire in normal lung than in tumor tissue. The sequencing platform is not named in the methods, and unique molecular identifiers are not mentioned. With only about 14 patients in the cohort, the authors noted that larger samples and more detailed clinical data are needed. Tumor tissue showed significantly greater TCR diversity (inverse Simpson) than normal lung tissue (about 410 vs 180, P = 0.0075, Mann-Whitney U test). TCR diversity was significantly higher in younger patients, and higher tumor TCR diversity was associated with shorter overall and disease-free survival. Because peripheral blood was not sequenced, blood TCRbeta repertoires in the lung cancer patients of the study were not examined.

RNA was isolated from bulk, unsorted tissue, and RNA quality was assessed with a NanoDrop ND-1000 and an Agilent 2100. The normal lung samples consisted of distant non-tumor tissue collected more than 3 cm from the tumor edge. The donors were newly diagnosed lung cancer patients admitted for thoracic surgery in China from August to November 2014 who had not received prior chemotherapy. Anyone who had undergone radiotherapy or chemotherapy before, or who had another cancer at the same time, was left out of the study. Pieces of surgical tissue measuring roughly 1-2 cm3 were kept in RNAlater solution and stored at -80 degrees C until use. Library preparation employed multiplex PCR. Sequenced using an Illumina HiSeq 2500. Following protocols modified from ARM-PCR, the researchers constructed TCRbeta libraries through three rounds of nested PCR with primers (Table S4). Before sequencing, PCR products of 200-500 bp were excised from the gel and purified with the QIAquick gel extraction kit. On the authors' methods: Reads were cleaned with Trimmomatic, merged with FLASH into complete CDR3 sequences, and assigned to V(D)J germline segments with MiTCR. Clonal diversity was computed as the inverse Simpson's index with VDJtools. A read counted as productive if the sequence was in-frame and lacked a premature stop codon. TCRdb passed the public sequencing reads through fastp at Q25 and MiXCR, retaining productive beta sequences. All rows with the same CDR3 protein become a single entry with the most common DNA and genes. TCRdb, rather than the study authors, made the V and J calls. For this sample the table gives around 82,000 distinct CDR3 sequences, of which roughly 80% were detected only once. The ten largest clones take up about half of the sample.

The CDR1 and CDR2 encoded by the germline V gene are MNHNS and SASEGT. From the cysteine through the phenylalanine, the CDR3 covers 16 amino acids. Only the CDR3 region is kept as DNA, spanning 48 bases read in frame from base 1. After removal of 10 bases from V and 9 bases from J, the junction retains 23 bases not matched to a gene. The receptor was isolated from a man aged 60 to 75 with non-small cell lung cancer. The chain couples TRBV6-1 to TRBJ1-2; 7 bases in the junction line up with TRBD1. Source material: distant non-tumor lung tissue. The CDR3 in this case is CAILRRGEQGRYCYTF. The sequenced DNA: TGTGCCATACTACGGAGAGGGGAACAGGGGAGGTATTGCTACACCTTC.